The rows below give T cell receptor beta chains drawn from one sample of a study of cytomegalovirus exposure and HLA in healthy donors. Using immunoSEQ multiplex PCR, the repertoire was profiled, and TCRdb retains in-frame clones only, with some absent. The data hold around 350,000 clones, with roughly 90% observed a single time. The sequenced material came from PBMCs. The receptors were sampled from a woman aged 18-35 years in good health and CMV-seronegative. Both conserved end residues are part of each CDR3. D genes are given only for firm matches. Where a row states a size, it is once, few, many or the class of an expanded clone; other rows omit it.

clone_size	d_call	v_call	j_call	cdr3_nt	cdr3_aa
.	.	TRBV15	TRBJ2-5	TGTGCCACCCAGCAGGGATCAGAGACCCAGTACTTC	CATQQGSETQYF
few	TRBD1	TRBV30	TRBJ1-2	TGTGCCTGGACAACCGGACAGGGTAATGGCTACACCTTC	CAWTTGQGNGYTF
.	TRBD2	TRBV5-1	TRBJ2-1	TGCGCCAGCAGCTTGGGTCCTACTAGCGGGATCCGCAATGAGCAGTTCTTC	CASSLGPTSGIRNEQFF
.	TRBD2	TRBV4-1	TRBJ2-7	TGCGCCAGCAGCCAAGTCCCCGCGGGACTAGCGGGAACCGAGCAGTACTTC	CASSQVPAGLAGTEQYF
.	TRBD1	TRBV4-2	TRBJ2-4	TGTGCCAGCAGCCAAGGGGGGACAGGGGCCACGTTAGCCAAAAACATTCAGTACTTC	CASSQGGTGATLAKNIQYF
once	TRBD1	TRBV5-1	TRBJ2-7	TGCGCCAGCCAGGAGTGGACAGGAAACTACGAGCAGTACTTC	CASQEWTGNYEQYF
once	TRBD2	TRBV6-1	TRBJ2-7	TGTGCCAGCAGTCCGGGACTAGCGGTTACCTACGAGCAGTACTTC	CASSPGLAVTYEQYF
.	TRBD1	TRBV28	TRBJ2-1	TGTGCCAGCAGTTGGGACAGTTCCTACAATGAGCAGTTCTTC	CASSWDSSYNEQFF
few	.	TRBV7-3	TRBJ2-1	TGTGCCAGCAGCTTATCGACGGGATGGAATGAGCAGTTCTTC	CASSLSTGWNEQFF
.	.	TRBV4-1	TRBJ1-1	TGCGCCAGCCGCGGAGGGAACACTGAAGCTTTCTTT	CASRGGNTEAFF
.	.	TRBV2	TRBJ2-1	TGTGCCAGCAATTACCAGTACAATGAGCAGTTCTTC	CASNYQYNEQFF
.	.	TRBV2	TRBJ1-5	TGTGCCAGCAGTGACAGGACAAATAGCAATCAGCCCCAGCATTTT	CASSDRTNSNQPQHF
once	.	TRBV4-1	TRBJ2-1	TGCGCCAGCAGCCCGGGTCGCGGGGCCAATGAGCAGTTCTTC	CASSPGRGANEQFF
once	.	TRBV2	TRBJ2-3	TGTGCCAGCAGTCCCCCCGAGGGTCGGGGCACAGATACGCAGTATTTT	CASSPPEGRGTDTQYF
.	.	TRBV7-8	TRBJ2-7	TGTGCCAGCAGCTTACTTAGACAGCGCCCATACGAGCAGTACTTC	CASSLLRQRPYEQYF
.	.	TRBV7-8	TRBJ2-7	TGTGCCAGCAGCCTCTATAGCGGGACAGTCGATTACGAGCAGTACTTC	CASSLYSGTVDYEQYF
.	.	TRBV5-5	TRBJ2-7	TGTGCCAGCAGCAAGCGAGGGGGAACAGGACACTTCTACGAGCAGTACTTC	CASSKRGGTGHFYEQYF
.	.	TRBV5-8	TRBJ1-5	TGTGCCAGCAGCTTGGGGCAGGTTGAGAGCAATCAGCCCCAGCATTTT	CASSLGQVESNQPQHF
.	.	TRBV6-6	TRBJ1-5	TGTGCCAGCAGAACCGACAGTAGCAATCAGCCCCAGCATTTT	CASRTDSSNQPQHF
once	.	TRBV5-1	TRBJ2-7	TGCGCCAGCAGCTCGGCAGGGGCGTGGGAGCAGTACTTC	CASSSAGAWEQYF
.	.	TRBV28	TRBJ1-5	TGTGCCAGCAGCGAAGCCCGAGGTCAGCCCCAGCATTTT	CASSEARGQPQHF
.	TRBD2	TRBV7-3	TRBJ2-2	TGTGCCAGCAGCTCCGGGACTAGCTCCGGGGAGCTGTTTTTT	CASSSGTSSGELFF
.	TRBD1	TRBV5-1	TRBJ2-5	TGCGCCAGCAGCTTGGCCCTCGGGACAGACCCGCACTTC	CASSLALGTDPHF
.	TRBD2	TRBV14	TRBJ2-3	TGTGCCAGCAGCCAATCGCGGGAGGGAGGAACAGATACGCAGTATTTT	CASSQSREGGTDTQYF
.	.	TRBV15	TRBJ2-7	TGTGCCACCAGCAGAGGGACAGATCACGAGCAGTACTTC	CATSRGTDHEQYF
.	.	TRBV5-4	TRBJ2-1	TGTGCCAGCAGCTTGTCGTTGCGGGAATACAATGAGCAGTTCTTC	CASSLSLREYNEQFF
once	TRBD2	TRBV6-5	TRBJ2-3	TGTGCCAGCAGTTCGGCTAGCGGGAGTTTCGTAGATACGCAGTATTTT	CASSSASGSFVDTQYF
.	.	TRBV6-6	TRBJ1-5	TGTGCCAGCAGCGAGGGCCGAAATCAGCCCCAGCATTTT	CASSEGRNQPQHF
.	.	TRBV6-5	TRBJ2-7	TGTGCCAGCGCCTCGGGACTTTCTAGCTCCTACGAGCAGTACTTC	CASASGLSSSYEQYF
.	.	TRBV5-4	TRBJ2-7	TGTGCCAGCAGCGTACTTCGGGGGAATACCTACGAGCAGTACTTC	CASSVLRGNTYEQYF
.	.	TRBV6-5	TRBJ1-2	TGTGCCAGCAGAGGAGGGTCCGGCTACACCTTC	CASRGGSGYTF
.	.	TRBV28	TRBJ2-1	TGTGCCAGCAGTTTAAGCCCGGTGCAGTTCTTC	CASSLSPVQFF
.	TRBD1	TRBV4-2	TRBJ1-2	TGTGCCAGCAGCCAAGAAGGTATGGGACAGGGATTGCATGGCTACACCTTC	CASSQEGMGQGLHGYTF
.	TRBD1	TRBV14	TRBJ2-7	TGTGCCAGCAGCCCCAAGCCCAGGACAGGGCACAACGAGCAGTACTTC	CASSPKPRTGHNEQYF
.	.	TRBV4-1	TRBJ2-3	TGCGCCAGCAGCTTTCGGGGAGCCCAGGGGGGCCCTAGCACAGATACGCAGTATTTT	CASSFRGAQGGPSTDTQYF
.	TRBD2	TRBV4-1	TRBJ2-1	TGCGCCAGCAGCCGCCTGGGACTAGCGGGAGCGAAGGGTGAGCAGTTCTTC	CASSRLGLAGAKGEQFF
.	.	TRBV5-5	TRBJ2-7	TGTGCCAGCAGCTTGGTCGGGGGTCCCTACGAGCAGTACTTC	CASSLVGGPYEQYF
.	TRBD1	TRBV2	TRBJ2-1	TGTGCCAGCAGTGAACAGGGGGTACTTAGACCCTACAATGAGCAGTTCTTC	CASSEQGVLRPYNEQFF
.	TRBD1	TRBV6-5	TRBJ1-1	TGTGCCAGCAGTTCGCCTTACAGGGGGCAGACTGAAGCTTTCTTT	CASSSPYRGQTEAFF